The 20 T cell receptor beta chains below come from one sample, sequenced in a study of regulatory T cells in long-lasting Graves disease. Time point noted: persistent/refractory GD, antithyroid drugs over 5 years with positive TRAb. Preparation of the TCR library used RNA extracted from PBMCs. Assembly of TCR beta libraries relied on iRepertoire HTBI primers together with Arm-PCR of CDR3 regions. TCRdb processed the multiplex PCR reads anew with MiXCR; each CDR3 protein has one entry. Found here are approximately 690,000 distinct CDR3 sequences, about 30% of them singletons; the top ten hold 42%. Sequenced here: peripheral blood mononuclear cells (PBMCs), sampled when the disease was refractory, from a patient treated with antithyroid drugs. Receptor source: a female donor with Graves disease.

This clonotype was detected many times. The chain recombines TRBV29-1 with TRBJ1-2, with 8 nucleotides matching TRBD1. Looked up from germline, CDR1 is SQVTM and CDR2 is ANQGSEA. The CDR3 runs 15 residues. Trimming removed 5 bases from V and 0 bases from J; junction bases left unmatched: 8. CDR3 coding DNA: TGCAGCGTTCCGGACAGGGTGGGAGCTAACTATGGCTACACCTTC. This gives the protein CSVPDRVGANYGYTF.

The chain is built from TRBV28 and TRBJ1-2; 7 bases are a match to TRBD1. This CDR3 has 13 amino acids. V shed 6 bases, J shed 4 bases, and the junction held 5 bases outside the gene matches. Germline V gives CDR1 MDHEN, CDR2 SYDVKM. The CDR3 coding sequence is TGTGCCAGCAGCTCAGGGGGGTTCTATGGCTACACCTTC. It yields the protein CASSSGGFYGYTF.

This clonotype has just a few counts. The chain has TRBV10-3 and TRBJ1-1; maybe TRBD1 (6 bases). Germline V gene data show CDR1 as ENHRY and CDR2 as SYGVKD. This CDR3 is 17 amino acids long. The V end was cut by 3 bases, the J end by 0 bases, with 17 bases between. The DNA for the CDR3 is TGTGCCATCAGTGACCTTGGGGGGCAGGGAATGAACACTGAAGCTTTCTTT. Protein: CAISDLGGQGMNTEAFF.

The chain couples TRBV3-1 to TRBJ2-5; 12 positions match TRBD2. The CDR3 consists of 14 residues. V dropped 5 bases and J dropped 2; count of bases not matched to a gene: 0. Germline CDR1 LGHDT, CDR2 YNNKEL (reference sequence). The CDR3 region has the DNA TGTGCCAGCAGCACTAGCGGGGGGCAAGAGACCCAGTACTTC. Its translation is CASSTSGGQETQYF.

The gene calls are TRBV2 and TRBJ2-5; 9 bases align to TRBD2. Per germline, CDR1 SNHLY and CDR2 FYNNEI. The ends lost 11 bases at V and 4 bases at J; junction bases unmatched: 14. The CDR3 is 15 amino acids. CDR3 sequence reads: CAAIPTSGGGETQYF. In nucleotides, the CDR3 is TGTGCCGCAATACCGACTAGCGGAGGGGGAGAGACCCAGTACTTC.

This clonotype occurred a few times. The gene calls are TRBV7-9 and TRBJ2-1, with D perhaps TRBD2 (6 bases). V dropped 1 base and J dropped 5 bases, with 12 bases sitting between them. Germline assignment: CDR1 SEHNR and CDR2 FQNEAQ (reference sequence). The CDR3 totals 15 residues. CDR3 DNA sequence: TGTGCCAGCAGCTTAGTGGGTACGGGAGACAATGAGCAGTTCTTC. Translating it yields CASSLVGTGDNEQFF. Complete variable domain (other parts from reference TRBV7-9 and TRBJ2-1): DTGVSQNPRHKITKRGQNVTFRCDPISEHNRLYWYRQTLGQGPEFLTYFQNEAQLEKSRLLSDRFSAERPKGSFSTLEIQRTEQGDSAMYLCASSLVGTGDNEQFFGPGTRLTVL.

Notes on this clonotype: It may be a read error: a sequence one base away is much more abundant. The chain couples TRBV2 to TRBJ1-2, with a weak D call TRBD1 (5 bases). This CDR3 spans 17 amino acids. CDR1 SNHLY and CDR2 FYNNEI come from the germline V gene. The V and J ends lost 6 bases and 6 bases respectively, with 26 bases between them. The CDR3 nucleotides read TGTGCCAGCAGGGCCCCGGGACGGGGTCTTTTAGGGGATGGCTACACCTTC. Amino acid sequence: CASRAPGRGLLGDGYTF. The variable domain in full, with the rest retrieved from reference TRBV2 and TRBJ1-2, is EPEVTQTPSHQVTQMGQEVILRCVPISNHLYFYWYRQILGQKVEFLVSFYNNEISEKSEIFDDQFSVERPDGSNFTLKIRSTKLEDSAMYFCASRAPGRGLLGDGYTFGSGTRLTVV.

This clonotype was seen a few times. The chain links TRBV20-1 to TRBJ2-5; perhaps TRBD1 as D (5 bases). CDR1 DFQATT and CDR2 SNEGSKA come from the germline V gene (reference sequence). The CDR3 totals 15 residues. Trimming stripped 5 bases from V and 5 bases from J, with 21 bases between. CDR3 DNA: TGCAGTGCTCCCCAAACCAGGGCCCAAGCCGAGACCCAGTACTTC. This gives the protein CSAPQTRAQAETQYF.

The chain's CDR3 is CSARDYSGRSSYEQYF. CDR3 coding DNA: TGCAGTGCTAGAGATTACAGCGGGCGGAGCTCCTACGAGCAGTACTTC. The V call is TRBV20-1, the J call TRBJ2-7; a possible D gene is TRBD2 (6 bases). The length of the CDR3 is 16 residues. Trimming cost V 0 bases and J 0 bases, with 15 bases left between them. Germline CDR1 is DFQATT and CDR2 is SNEGSKA (reference sequence).

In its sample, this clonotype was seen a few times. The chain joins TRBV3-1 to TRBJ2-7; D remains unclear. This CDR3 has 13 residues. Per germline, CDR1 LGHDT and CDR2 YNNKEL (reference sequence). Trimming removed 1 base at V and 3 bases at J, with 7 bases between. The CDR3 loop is CASSQVDGYEQYF. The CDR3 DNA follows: TGTGCCAGCAGCCAAGTTGACGGCTACGAGCAGTACTTC.

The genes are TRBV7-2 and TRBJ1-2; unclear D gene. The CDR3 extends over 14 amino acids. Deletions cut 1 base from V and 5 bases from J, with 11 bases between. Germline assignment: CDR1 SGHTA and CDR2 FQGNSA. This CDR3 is CASSLVPALYGYTF. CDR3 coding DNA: TGTGCCAGCAGCTTAGTGCCAGCCCTGTATGGCTACACCTTC.

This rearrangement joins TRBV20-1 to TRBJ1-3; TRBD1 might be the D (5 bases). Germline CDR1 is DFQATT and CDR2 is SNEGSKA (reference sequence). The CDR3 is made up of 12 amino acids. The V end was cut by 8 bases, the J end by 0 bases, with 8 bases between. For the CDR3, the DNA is TGCAGTAGTGGGACCTCTGGAAACACCATATATTTT. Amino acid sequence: CSSGTSGNTIYF.

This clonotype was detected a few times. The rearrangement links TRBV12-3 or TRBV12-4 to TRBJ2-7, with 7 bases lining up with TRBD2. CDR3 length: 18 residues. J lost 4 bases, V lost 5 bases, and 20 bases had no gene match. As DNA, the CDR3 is TGTGCCAGCAGTCACCCTCCCCAATGGGCGGGAGAAGGGTACGAGCAGTACTTC. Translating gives CASSHPPQWAGEGYEQYF.

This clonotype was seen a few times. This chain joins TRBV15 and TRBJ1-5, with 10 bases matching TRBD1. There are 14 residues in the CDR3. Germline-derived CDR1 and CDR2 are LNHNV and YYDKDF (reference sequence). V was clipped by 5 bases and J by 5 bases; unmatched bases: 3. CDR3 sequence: CATSSDRGHQPQHF. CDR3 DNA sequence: TGTGCCACCAGCTCTGACAGGGGGCATCAGCCCCAGCATTTT. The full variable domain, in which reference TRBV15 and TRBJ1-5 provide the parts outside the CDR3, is DAMVIQNPRYQVTQFGKPVTLSCSQTLNHNVMYWYQQKSSQAPKLLFHYYDKDFNNEADTPDNFQSRRPNTSFCFLDIRSPGLGDTAMYLCATSSDRGHQPQHFGDGTRLSIL.

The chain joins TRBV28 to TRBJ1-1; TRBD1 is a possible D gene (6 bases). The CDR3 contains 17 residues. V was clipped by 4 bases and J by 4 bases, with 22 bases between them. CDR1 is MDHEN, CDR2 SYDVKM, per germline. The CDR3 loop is CASSWATGNVRGTEAFF. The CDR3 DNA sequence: TGTGCCAGCAGTTGGGCCACAGGGAATGTTCGGGGCACTGAAGCTTTCTTT.

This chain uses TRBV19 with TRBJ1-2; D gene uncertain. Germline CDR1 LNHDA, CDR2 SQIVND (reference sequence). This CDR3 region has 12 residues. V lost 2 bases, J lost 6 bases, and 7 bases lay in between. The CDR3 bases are TGTGCCAGTAGTATAAGCAGCAATGGCTACACCTTC. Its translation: CASSISSNGYTF.

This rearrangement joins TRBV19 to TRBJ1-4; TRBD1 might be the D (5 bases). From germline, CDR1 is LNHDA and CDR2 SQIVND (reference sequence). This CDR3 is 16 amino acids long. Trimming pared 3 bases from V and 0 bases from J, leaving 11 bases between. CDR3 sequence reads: CASSIGTLATNEKLFF. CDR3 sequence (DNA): TGTGCCAGTAGTATCGGGACGCTTGCAACTAATGAAAAACTGTTTTTT.

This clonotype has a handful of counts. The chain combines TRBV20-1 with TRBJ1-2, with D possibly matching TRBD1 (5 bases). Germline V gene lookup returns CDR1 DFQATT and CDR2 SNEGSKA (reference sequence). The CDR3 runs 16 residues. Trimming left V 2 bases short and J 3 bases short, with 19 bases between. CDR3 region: CSARNPQGGLDYGYTF. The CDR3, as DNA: TGCAGTGCTAGAAATCCGCAGGGAGGGTTGGACTATGGCTACACCTTC.

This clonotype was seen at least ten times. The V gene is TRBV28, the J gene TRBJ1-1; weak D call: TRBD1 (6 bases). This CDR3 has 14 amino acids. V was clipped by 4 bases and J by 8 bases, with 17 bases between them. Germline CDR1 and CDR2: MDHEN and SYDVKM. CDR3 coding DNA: TGTGCCAGCAGTTCTAACCCCAACAGGGAGGAAGCTTTCTTT. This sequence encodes CASSSNPNREEAFF.

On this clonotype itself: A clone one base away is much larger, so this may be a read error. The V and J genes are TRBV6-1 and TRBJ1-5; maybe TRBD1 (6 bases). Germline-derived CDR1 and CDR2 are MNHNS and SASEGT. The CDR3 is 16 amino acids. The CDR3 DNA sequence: TGTGTCAGCATCACCCTCGGAGGGGGTTGGGGGCAGCCCCAGCATTTT. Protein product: CVSITLGGGWGQPQHF.